These T cell receptor beta chains were read from a single sample in a study of shared clonotypes between healthy human individuals. TCRdb keeps only in-frame clones here, not all; method: immunoSEQ multiplex PCR. The table lists around 200,000 clones, 80% to 95% of them singletons. Sequenced: naive CD4+ T cells sorted from blood. Receptors originate from a woman between 25 and 40 years old in good health. The CDR3 runs from the conserved cysteine through the conserved F or W. Fields, in order: J gene, clone size, V gene, D gene, CDR3 DNA, CDR3 protein. D genes are given only for firm matches. Size values are once, few and many counts, or a class for expanded clones, and some rows have none.

TRBJ1-1,.,TRBV7-3,.,TGTGCCAGCAGCGAACAGGGGAACACTGAAGCTTTCTTT,CASSEQGNTEAFF
TRBJ2-1,once,TRBV6-5,.,TGTGCCAGCAGTTACTCGAAGTACAATGAGCAGTTCTTC,CASSYSKYNEQFF
TRBJ2-7,.,TRBV18,.,TGTGCCAGCTCCCTGAACTCGCCTTCGCAGAGGCACGAGCAGTACTTC,CASSLNSPSQRHEQYF
TRBJ2-7,.,TRBV4-2,TRBD2,TGTGCCAGCAGCCAAGAATGGGGCGGGAGCTCCTACGAGCAGTACTTC,CASSQEWGGSSYEQYF
TRBJ1-4,.,TRBV5-1,.,TGCGCCAGCAGCTTGGCCAATCGGGGAGGCGCCGATAATGAAAAACTGTTTTTT,CASSLANRGGADNEKLFF
TRBJ2-7,.,TRBV28,.,TGTGCCAGCGGGGACTCCATCCGGGACGAGCAGTACTTC,CASGDSIRDEQYF
TRBJ2-7,.,TRBV28,.,TGTGCCAGCAGTGTACCCCAGGGGTCTTACGAGCAGTACTTC,CASSVPQGSYEQYF
TRBJ2-1,.,TRBV28,TRBD2,TGTGCCAGCAGTGTCCCGGGACTAGCCAACAATGAGCAGTTCTTC,CASSVPGLANNEQFF
TRBJ2-6,.,TRBV28,TRBD1,TGTGCCAGCGGGGGACAGGGGGTCTCTGGGGCCAACGTCCTGACTTTC,CASGGQGVSGANVLTF
TRBJ2-7,.,TRBV19,.,TGTGCCAGTAGCACCGGGACGAGGGAGCAGTACTTC,CASSTGTREQYF
TRBJ2-7,.,TRBV5-2,.,TGTGCCAGCAGCCGCGGGGTAGCGGGAGGCTACGAGCAGTACTTC,CASSRGVAGGYEQYF
TRBJ1-2,.,TRBV15,.,TGTGCCACCAGCAGAACCGGGACGACCTTATATTATGGCTACACCTTC,CATSRTGTTLYYGYTF
TRBJ2-7,.,TRBV5-1,.,TGCGCCAGCAGCTTATCCCCGGGGGCCCCCTACGAGCAGTACTTC,CASSLSPGAPYEQYF
TRBJ1-2,.,TRBV19,TRBD1,TGTGCCAGTAGTTCCCGACAGGGGGCGGCTAGGTATGGCTACACCTTC,CASSSRQGAARYGYTF
TRBJ2-7,.,TRBV19,.,TGTGCCAGTAGTATCGGTGGGGGTCTTTGGGGCGAGCAGTACTTC,CASSIGGGLWGEQYF
TRBJ1-1,once,TRBV28,.,TGTGCCAGCAGTTCTCCACAATTTCAGGGGTCTGAAGCTTTCTTT,CASSSPQFQGSEAFF
TRBJ2-2,.,TRBV7-7,.,TGTGCCAGCAGCTTAGCCCCTTTTGGGATGAACACCGGGGAGCTGTTTTTT,CASSLAPFGMNTGELFF
TRBJ2-1,.,TRBV4-2,.,TGTGCCAGCAGCCAAGGGGGACTTGCGTACAATGAGCAGTTCTTC,CASSQGGLAYNEQFF
TRBJ2-5,.,TRBV18,.,TGTGCCAGCTCACCAAGGGGCGGGGCCATGGAGCAGTACTTC,CASSPRGGAMEQYF
TRBJ2-7,.,TRBV29-1,.,TGCAGCGTACAGGGAACCTACGAGCAGTACTTC,CSVQGTYEQYF
TRBJ2-6,.,TRBV7-3,.,TGTGCCAGCGGCAGCCGGCGCTCTGGGGCCAACGTCCTGACTTTC,CASGSRRSGANVLTF
TRBJ2-7,.,TRBV27,TRBD1,TGTGCCAGCAGTCGGGACAGGGGGTACTACGAGCAGTACTTC,CASSRDRGYYEQYF
TRBJ1-2,.,TRBV7-9,TRBD1,TGTGCCAGCAGCTTACCAGGGGGCAACTATGGCTACACCTTC,CASSLPGGNYGYTF
TRBJ1-3,.,TRBV7-9,.,TGTGCCAGCACCTACTTAGGGGGCTCTGGAAACACCATATATTTT,CASTYLGGSGNTIYF
TRBJ2-7,.,TRBV5-4,TRBD2,TGTGCCAGCAGCTCCCAGACTAGCCCCTACGAGCAGTACTTC,CASSSQTSPYEQYF
TRBJ2-7,.,TRBV5-1,.,TGCGCCAGCAGCTCCAGACAGGGGAGCTTTTTTGGAGCGGGAGCTTCCCCGAGCTCCTACGAGCAGTACTTC,CASSSRQGSFFGAGASPSSYEQYF
TRBJ2-7,.,TRBV19,.,TGTGCCAGTAGTCGCCTCCCTGTCGGAGTCAGCCTCTACGAGCAGTACTTC,CASSRLPVGVSLYEQYF
TRBJ2-5,.,TRBV11-1,.,TGTGCCAGCAGCTGGGGTTTGGGGGTACGAGAGACCCAGTACTTC,CASSWGLGVRETQYF
TRBJ2-5,.,TRBV7-9,TRBD2,TGTGCCAGCAGCCCACACGGACTAGCGGGAGGCGCGGGGTGGTACTTC,CASSPHGLAGGAGWYF
TRBJ2-7,.,TRBV7-9,TRBD2,TGTGCCAGCAGCAATAGCGGGAGGACCTACGAGCAGTACTTC,CASSNSGRTYEQYF
TRBJ2-3,.,TRBV19,.,TGTGCCAGTGGAGGGGTTGGAGATACGCAGTATTTT,CASGGVGDTQYF